The 20 T cell receptor delta chains below come from one sample, sequenced in a study of gamma-delta T cells after stem cell transplantation. TCRdb re-processed the RT-PCR reads via CATT. The table lists about 14,000 delta-chain clones, roughly 9.1% of them singletons, with about 60% in the top ten. The sample taken for sequencing was gamma-delta T cells. These receptor sequences come from a human donor. It is not recorded whose cells these are; they may come from a transplant donor.

The sample holds a few counts of this clone. The translation of this DNA and the TCRdb protein of a much larger clone differ at residue 11, probably owing to a read error; the protein shown here is translated from the DNA. The chain carries TRDV2 and TRDJ1; 8 nucleotides match TRDD3. CDR1 GEAIGNYY and CDR2 EKD come from the germline V gene. The J segment lost 4 bases and the V segment lost 0 bases, leaving 18 bases of the junction unmatched. This CDR3 has 19 amino acids. CDR3 amino acids: CACDTVGNWGVRGIDKLIF. CDR3 DNA: TGTGCCTGTGACACCGTGGGCAACTGGGGGGTACGGGGCATCGATAAACTCATCTTT.

This clone was observed a few times. A read error likely explains why the TCRdb protein, taken from a much larger clone, differs from this DNA's translation at residue 14; the protein shown is translated from the DNA. The gene calls are TRDV2 and TRDJ1, with 9 bases that match TRDD3. This CDR3 comprises 23 residues. CDR1 and CDR2 (germline): GEAIGNYY, EKD. J lost 0 bases, V lost 3 bases, and 28 bases had no gene match. The DNA of the CDR3 is TGTGCCTGTGACCCGATCTCCTTGCCCACCGGGGGATACTGTGCGAGGTACACCGATAAACTCATCTTT. Amino acids: CACDPISLPTGGYCARYTDKLIF.

A remark on this clone: The protein recorded in TCRdb matches a much larger clone and deviates from this DNA's translation at residue 7, suggesting a read error; the protein here is obtained by translating the DNA. The chain joins TRDV2 to TRDJ1, with 12 bases fitting TRDD3. CDR1 and CDR2 (germline): GEAIGNYY, EKD. The V gene end was trimmed by 0 bases and the J gene end by 3 bases; junction bases not matched to a gene: 7. CDR3 length: 17 amino acids. DNA for the CDR3: TGTGCCTGTGACACCCTGGCTGGGGGATACGTATCCGATAAACTCATCTTT. As protein: CACDTLAGGYVSDKLIF.

The table lists this clone with a few counts. The protein recorded in TCRdb matches a much larger clone and deviates from this DNA's translation at residue 15, suggesting a read error; the protein here is obtained by translating the DNA. The chain links TRDV2 to TRDJ1, with 9 positions matching TRDD3. From germline, CDR1 is GEAIGNYY and CDR2 EKD. The CDR3 runs to 18 residues. CDR3 sequence reads: CACDTVSPVLGDTDELIF. The CDR3 coding sequence is TGTGCCTGTGACACCGTTTCCCCGGTACTGGGGGACACCGATGAACTCATCTTT.

In regard to this clone: TCRdb attributes to this sequence the protein of a much larger clone, which differs from the DNA translation at residue 8; a read error is likely, and the protein displayed is translated from the DNA. The chain uses TRDV2 and TRDJ1, with a tentative D call TRDD3 (6 bases). The CDR3 is made up of 18 amino acids. Trimming left V 0 bases short and J 0 bases short, with 19 bases between. Germline V gives CDR1 GEAIGNYY, CDR2 EKD. The CDR3 sequence: CACDTIGRGTTHTDKLIF. Here the CDR3 DNA reads TGTGCCTGTGACACCATAGGGCGGGGGACTACCCACACCGATAAACTCATCTTT.

This chain joins TRDV2 and TRDJ1; D gene ambiguous. Between the trimmed V and J ends, which lost 0 bases and 2 bases, there was a span of 30 bases. The CDR3 spans 21 residues. CDR1 is GEAIGNYY, CDR2 EKD, per germline. CDR3 sequence reads: CACDTVRFPVELSGETDKLIF. CDR3 in DNA: TGTGCCTGTGACACCGTCCGTTTCCCTGTGGAACTCTCTGGTGAGACCGATAAACTCATCTTT.

This clone showed up just a few times. For this DNA, TCRdb reports the protein of a much larger clone, which diverges at residue 10, most likely from a read error; the protein presented here is translated directly from the DNA. The rearrangement joins TRDV2 to TRDJ1; 11 nucleotides align to TRDD3. V trimming: 0 bases; J trimming: 0 bases; junction bases outside the gene matches: 11. The CDR3 length is 19 residues. Germline-derived CDR1 and CDR2 are GEAIGNYY and EKD. The CDR3: CACDTVLGDIALYTDKLIF. The CDR3 DNA follows: TGTGCCTGTGACACCGTACTGGGGGATATCGCCTTGTACACCGATAAACTCATCTTT.

Turning to this clone: The TCRdb protein comes from a much larger clone and disagrees with this DNA's translation at residue 3, likely due to a read error; the protein given here is derived from the DNA. The rearrangement links TRDV2 to TRDJ1, with 7 positions matching TRDD3. The length of the CDR3 is 20 residues. The germline V gene has CDR1 GEAIGNYY and CDR2 EKD. CDR3 bases: TGTGCCTTTGACACTAGAACTTCTAGGGCTGGGGGCTCGTACACCGATAAACTCATCTTT. Its protein product is CAFDTRTSRAGGSYTDKLIF.

This clone was seen at least ten times. A far larger clone lies a single base away; this is likely a read error. Other DNA sequences of this sample code for an identical CDR3. V gene TRDV2 combines with J gene TRDJ1; the match to TRDD3 covers 12 bases. Germline CDR1 and CDR2: GEAIGNYY and EKD. The CDR3 sequence is 21 residues long. The CDR3 protein is CACDTVTGGYNGTSYTDKLIF. In DNA form, the CDR3 reads TGTGCCTGTGACACCGTCACTGGGGGATACAACGGGACTTCGTACACCGACAAACTCATCTTT.

On this clone itself: A far larger clone lies a single base away; this is likely a read error. Other nucleotide sequences in the sample specify the same CDR3. V is TRDV1 and J is TRDJ1, with 10 bases that match TRDD3. The length of the CDR3 is 20 residues. CDR1 TSWWSYY and CDR2 QGS come from the germline V gene. In DNA form, the CDR3 reads TGTGCTCTTGGGAATCTTCCTACCTACTGGGGGATCGGAGGTACCGATAAACTTATCTTT. This encodes CALGNLPTYWGIGGTDKLIF.

This clone appeared a few times. The mismatch at residue 14 between this DNA's translation and the TCRdb protein of a much larger clone likely reflects a read error; the protein shown is translated from the DNA. This chain connects TRDV2 to TRDJ1; D is undetermined. Germline V gene data show CDR1 as GEAIGNYY and CDR2 as EKD. The CDR3 has 17 amino acids. The CDR3 DNA reads TGTGCCTGTGACACCGTCCTGGCCCGGAAGGACACCGATATACTCATCTTT. Its protein is CACDTVLARKDTDILIF.

This clone turned up a few times. One end of the junction fails to match germline, which may point to a read error. Other DNA sequences in the same sample also yield this CDR3. The V call is TRDV2, the J call TRDJ1; D is uncertain. This CDR3 spans 19 amino acids. Germline CDR1 and CDR2: GEAIGNYY and EKD. CDR3 sequence: CACDTVQGLVAPLTDNLIF. Here the CDR3 DNA reads TGTGCCTGTGACACCGTGCAGGGGCTGGTGGCCCCCTTGACCGATAACCTCATCTTT.

The chain combines TRDV2 with TRDJ1; D is uncertain. V dropped 4 bases and J dropped 4 bases, with 27 bases sitting between them. In germline, CDR1 is GEAIGNYY, CDR2 EKD. The CDR3 extends over 18 amino acids. CDR3 protein: CACEPVRFPLELDDKLIF. As DNA, the CDR3 is TGTGCCTGTGAACCGGTTCGCTTTCCCCTCGAGCTGGACGATAAACTCATCTTT.

As to this clone: The translation of this DNA and the TCRdb protein of a much larger clone differ at residue 8, probably owing to a read error; the protein shown here is translated from the DNA. The CDR3 is CACDKLGGGVYTDKLIF. In nucleotides, the CDR3 is TGTGCCTGTGACAAGCTGGGGGGTGGAGTCTACACCGATAAACTCATCTTT. The chain recombines TRDV2 with TRDJ1; 7 bases match TRDD3. Germline assignment: CDR1 GEAIGNYY and CDR2 EKD. Trimming removed 2 bases from V and 0 bases from J; junction bases left unmatched: 11. This CDR3 has 17 residues.

This clone was counted between two and nine times. Other nucleotide sequences from this sample produce the same CDR3. J is TRDJ1 and V is TRDV1; tentatively, D is TRDD2 (6 bases). This CDR3 has 17 residues. Germline CDR1 reads TSWWSYY; CDR2 reads QGS. Deletions cut 5 bases from V and 6 bases from J, with 25 bases between. The CDR3 is CALGQRITFLASYKLIF. CDR3 DNA: TGTGCTCTTGGGCAACGCATCACATTTCTTGCTTCCTATAAACTCATCTTT.

This clone was seen a few times. This DNA's translation differs at residue 4 from TCRdb's protein, which comes from a much larger clone; a read error is likely, and the protein shown is translated from the DNA. V usage is TRDV2 and J usage is TRDJ1, with 11 bases lining up with TRDD3. Germline CDR1 GEAIGNYY, CDR2 EKD. With V trimmed by 5 bases and J by 4 bases, 8 bases remained unmatched. This CDR3 has 15 amino acids. The CDR3 bases are TGTGCCTGTGTCAATCTGGGGGATACTGGCGATAAACTCATCTTT. This sequence encodes CACVNLGDTGDKLIF.

The table lists this clone with a few counts. A read error likely explains why the TCRdb protein, taken from a much larger clone, differs from this DNA's translation at residue 11; the protein shown is translated from the DNA. This chain links TRDV2 with TRDJ1; 8 bases agree with TRDD3. Unmatched junction bases numbered 22, after V lost 0 bases and J lost 2 bases. CDR3 length: 21 amino acids. CDR1 and CDR2 (germline): GEAIGNYY, EKD. DNA of the CDR3: TGTGCCTGTGACACCGTGCCTACGGGGAAAGGACTGGGGGTCCGGACCGATAAACTCATCTTT. Its protein product is CACDTVPTGKGLGVRTDKLIF.

Details on this clone: The protein given by TCRdb reflects a much larger clone and differs at residue 13 from this DNA's translation, likely from a read error; the protein shown is the DNA's translation. The chain employs TRDV2 and TRDJ1; 8 positions match TRDD3. The CDR3 runs 17 residues. Germline V CDR1 and CDR2: GEAIGNYY, EKD. CDR3 in amino acids: CACDTITGGAYTYKLIF. The CDR3 coding sequence is TGTGCCTGTGACACCATTACTGGGGGGGCGTACACCTATAAACTCATCTTT.

This clone was detected a few times. V usage is TRDV2 and J usage is TRDJ1; 7 nucleotides agree with TRDD2. The length of the CDR3 is 22 residues. Germline V lookup: CDR1 GEAIGNYY, CDR2 EKD. After removal of 0 bases from V and 10 bases from J, the junction contained 34 bases not matched to a gene. CDR3 DNA: TGTGCCTGTGACACCGGCCATATTCCTACGTCTCCTGGTCTCCCTACGCGCTATACACTCATCTTT. It translates to CACDTGHIPTSPGLPTRYTLIF.

This chain links TRDV3 with TRDJ1, with TRDD3 as a possible D gene (6 bases). CDR1 and CDR2 (germline): TVYSNPD, GDNSRS (reference sequence). The CDR3 totals 22 residues. V was trimmed by 4 bases and J by 0 bases, leaving 39 bases between them. The DNA of the CDR3 is TGTGCCTCTTCACCGGCTTTAACTGCTTACTGGGCGAGACGGATGTACACCGATAAACTCATCTTT. Amino acid sequence: CASSPALTAYWARRMYTDKLIF.